The 26 T cell receptor beta chains given below trace back to one sample, sequenced in a study of circulating tumor DNA in untreated peripheral T-cell lymphoma. Measured with immunoSEQ multiplex PCR; TCRdb has only the in-frame clones, and not every one. Of 6,600 or so clones in the sample, more than 55% were seen once. Material: tumor tissue. The source is a human donor with peripheral T-cell lymphoma.

This chain connects TRBV19 to TRBJ1-5; D is perhaps TRBD1 (5 bases). The germline gives CDR1 LNHDA, CDR2 SQIVND (reference sequence). The V end lost 3 bases, the J end lost 7 bases, and 13 bases lay between the germline ends. The CDR3 spans 14 residues. CDR3 in DNA: TGTGCCAGTAGTATGAAGACAGACGGACAGCCCCAGCATTTT. This codes for CASSMKTDGQPQHF. The full variable domain, completed using reference TRBV19 and TRBJ1-5, is DGGITQSPKYLFRKEGQNVTLSCEQNLNHDAMYWYRQDPGQGLRLIYYSQIVNDFQKGDIAEGYSVSREKKESFPLTVTSAQKNPTAFYLCASSMKTDGQPQHFGDGTRLSIL.

The chain links TRBV19 to TRBJ1-1, with unresolved D. The CDR3 contains 13 residues. V was trimmed by 3 bases and J by 0 bases, leaving 5 bases between them. From germline, CDR1 is LNHDA and CDR2 SQIVND (reference sequence). DNA for the CDR3: TGTGCCAGTAGTATTGGGGTGAACACTGAAGCTTTCTTT. Encoded protein: CASSIGVNTEAFF.

This sequence joins TRBV5-1 and TRBJ1-6, with unresolved D. V lost 0 bases, J lost 8 bases, and 9 bases lay in between. The CDR3 loop spans 14 amino acids. CDR1 and CDR2 (germline): SGHRS, YFSETQ. CDR3 residues: CASSLDPGDSPLHF. The CDR3 DNA sequence: TGCGCCAGCAGCTTGGACCCTGGGGATTCACCCCTCCACTTT.

The chain joins TRBV6-8 to TRBJ1-5, with 7 positions matching TRBD1. Germline V gene data show CDR1 as MNHGY and CDR2 as SAAAGT. V dropped 2 bases and J dropped 5; count of bases not matched to a gene: 3. The CDR3 totals 14 residues. The CDR3 is CASSYGQADQPQHF. DNA for the CDR3: TGTGCCAGCAGTTACGGACAGGCGGATCAGCCCCAGCATTTT.

This clone was observed a few times. The rearrangement joins TRBV2 to TRBJ1-2; D is undetermined. Trimming took off 2 bases at V and 4 bases at J, with 8 bases between the two ends. The CDR3 runs 13 residues. The germline CDR1 and CDR2 sequences are SNHLY and FYNNEI. CDR3 in amino acids: CASSEPGSYGYTF. The CDR3 coding sequence is TGTGCCAGCAGTGAACCGGGTAGCTATGGCTACACCTTC.

The chain links TRBV19 to TRBJ1-1; D remains unclear. CDR1 and CDR2 (germline): LNHDA, SQIVND (reference sequence). This CDR3 region has 11 residues. Trimming stripped 7 bases from V and 3 bases from J, with 6 bases between. The CDR3 sequence: CASKGYTEAFF. CDR3 in DNA: TGTGCCAGTAAAGGTTACACTGAAGCTTTCTTT.

This chain connects TRBV19 to TRBJ2-7; 15 nucleotides match TRBD2. Per the germline V gene, CDR1 is LNHDA and CDR2 is SQIVND (reference sequence). This CDR3 region has 19 residues. Trimming at V came to 4 bases and at J to 7 bases, leaving 17 bases not matched to a gene. The CDR3 bases are TGTGCCAGTAGTACTCGACCCGCCGGGACTAGCGGGAGGTATGGGGAGCAGTACTTC. It translates to CASSTRPAGTSGRYGEQYF. The full variable domain, its missing parts supplied by reference TRBV19 and TRBJ2-7, is DGGITQSPKYLFRKEGQNVTLSCEQNLNHDAMYWYRQDPGQGLRLIYYSQIVNDFQKGDIAEGYSVSREKKESFPLTVTSAQKNPTAFYLCASSTRPAGTSGRYGEQYFGPGTRLTVT.

The rearrangement links TRBV12-5 to TRBJ2-6; D gene uncertain. V was shortened by 4 bases and J by 1 base, with 14 bases between the two germline ends. Looked up from germline, CDR1 is LGHNT and CDR2 is FRNRAP. This CDR3 contains 17 residues. CDR3 residues: CASGSLMPPSGANVLTF. CDR3 coding DNA: TGTGCTAGTGGTTCCCTTATGCCCCCATCTGGGGCCAACGTCCTGACTTTC.

The gene calls are TRBV6-8 and TRBJ1-2; D gene unclear. Per the germline V gene, CDR1 is MNHGY and CDR2 is SAAAGT. The CDR3 has 14 amino acids. V was clipped by 0 bases and J by 3 bases, with 8 bases between them. The CDR3 DNA sequence: TGTGCCAGCAGTTACTCGGCGGAATACTATGGCTACACCTTC. It is translated as CASSYSAEYYGYTF.

This clone is deemed medium-sized (0.01 to 0.1%). V and J are TRBV10-3 and TRBJ2-3; either TRBD1 or TRBD2 may fit D (5 bases each). CDR3 length: 16 amino acids. V gave up 2 bases and J gave up 4 bases, with 16 bases separating them. Per the germline V gene, CDR1 is ENHRY and CDR2 is SYGVKD. The CDR3 region has the DNA TGTGCCATCAGTGAGGGGCGAGGGGTGATTGCAGATACGCAGTATTTT. Its translation: CAISEGRGVIADTQYF.

By sample share, this clone is medium-sized. V gene TRBV11-3 combines with J gene TRBJ2-1; 7 bases align to TRBD1. CDR1 is SGHNT and CDR2 is YENEEA in the germline V gene. The CDR3 consists of 15 residues. Germline trimming cut 6 bases from V and 4 bases from J; bases unmatched to any gene: 9. The CDR3 is CASRSDRISYNEQFF. CDR3 nucleotides: TGTGCCAGCAGATCGGACAGGATAAGTTACAATGAGCAGTTCTTC.

This chain connects TRBV11-3 to TRBJ2-7; 12 nucleotides agree with TRBD2. The V gene end was trimmed by 4 bases and the J gene end by 6 bases; junction bases not matched to a gene: 7. The CDR3 consists of 15 residues. Germline CDR1 SGHNT, CDR2 YENEEA. The CDR3 loop is CASSYLAGGTSEQYF. In nucleotides, the CDR3 is TGTGCCAGCAGCTATCTAGCGGGAGGGACGAGCGAGCAGTACTTC.

This sequence joins TRBV2 and TRBJ2-1; 9 bases line up with TRBD2. CDR3 size: 16 residues. Germline CDR1 reads SNHLY; CDR2 reads FYNNEI. Trimming removed 8 bases from V and 5 bases from J; junction bases left unmatched: 13. DNA for the CDR3: TGTGCCAGCTCCCGGGGACTAGCTGCGGCTGACAATGAGCAGTTCTTC. Translated, it gives CASSRGLAAADNEQFF.

This clone was found a few times. The chain carries TRBV19 and TRBJ2-1; D is unresolved. CDR3 length: 12 residues. Germline CDR1 LNHDA, CDR2 SQIVND (reference sequence). V was pared by 1 base and J by 7 bases, with 5 bases between. The CDR3 loop reads CASSIGWNEQFF. The CDR3 DNA follows: TGTGCCAGTAGTATAGGATGGAATGAGCAGTTCTTC. Full variable domain (missing parts from reference TRBV19 and TRBJ2-1): DGGITQSPKYLFRKEGQNVTLSCEQNLNHDAMYWYRQDPGQGLRLIYYSQIVNDFQKGDIAEGYSVSREKKESFPLTVTSAQKNPTAFYLCASSIGWNEQFFGPGTRLTVL.

This sequence joins TRBV7-5 and TRBJ1-6; no check of the table's D call, TRBD1, against the DNA was made. TRBV7-5 is termed a pseudogene. CDR3 length: 16 amino acids. In DNA, the CDR3 is TGTGCCAGCAGCTTGGCAGGGGGCGCCGTAAGGACACCCCTCCACTTT. Its protein product is CASSLAGGAVRTPLHF.

The V call is TRBV30, the J call TRBJ1-2; D is ambiguous. This CDR3 is built from 15 residues. Germline CDR1 reads GTSNPN; CDR2 reads SVGIG (reference sequence). The V end lost 0 bases, the J end lost 3 bases, and 14 bases lay between the germline ends. The CDR3 reads CAWSVAPNHYYGYTF. CDR3 sequence (DNA): TGTGCCTGGAGTGTAGCCCCTAACCACTACTATGGCTACACCTTC. The entire variable domain, with the rest obtained from reference TRBV30 and TRBJ1-2, is as follows: SQTIHQWPATLVQPVGSPLSLECTVEGTSNPNLYWYRQAAGRGLQLLFYSVGIGQISSEVPQNLSASRPQDRQFILSSKKLLLSDSGFYLCAWSVAPNHYYGYTFGSGTRLTVV.

This CDR3 reads CASSTASGANTGELFF. The CDR3 DNA sequence: TGTGCCAGTAGTACTGCTAGCGGGGCGAACACCGGGGAGCTGTTTTTT. The V and J genes are TRBV19 and TRBJ2-2; 9 bases agree with TRBD2. CDR3 length: 16 residues. V trimming: 4 bases; J trimming: 0 bases; junction bases outside the gene matches: 3. Germline CDR1 LNHDA, CDR2 SQIVND (reference sequence).

This chain joins TRBV19 and TRBJ1-2; TRBD1 agrees at 8 bases. The germline V gene encodes CDR1 LNHDA and CDR2 SQIVND (reference sequence). The CDR3 extends over 15 amino acids. J lost 8 bases, V lost 0 bases, and 8 bases had no gene match. CDR3 DNA: TGTGCCAGTAGTATAGATCGGACAGGGAGAGACGGCTACACCTTC. The encoded protein is CASSIDRTGRDGYTF.

The chain uses TRBV7-5 and TRBJ2-2; the D segment call TRBD2 is taken from the table without a DNA check. TRBV7-5 is a recognized pseudogene. The CDR3 is made up of 14 amino acids. The CDR3 here is CASSTGLAVGELFF. CDR3 DNA: TGTGCCAGCAGCACGGGACTAGCGGTTGGGGAGCTGTTTTTT.

The chain has TRBV6-8 and TRBJ1-4, with D hard to call. The CDR3 consists of 14 residues. Germline V gene lookup returns CDR1 MNHGY and CDR2 SAAAGT. Trimming removed 0 bases at V and 4 bases at J, with 6 bases between. The CDR3 nucleotides read TGTGCCAGCAGTTACTCGTATAGTAATGAAAAACTGTTTTTT. It is translated as CASSYSYSNEKLFF.

The rearrangement joins TRBV14 to TRBJ1-1; 7 bases match TRBD1. The CDR3 contains 14 residues. The trim removed 4 bases at V and 1 base at J, leaving 3 bases unmatched. CDR1 SGHDN and CDR2 FVKESK come from the germline V gene. Written as DNA, the CDR3 is TGTGCCAGCAGCCCTTGGACAGGGAACACTGAAGCTTTCTTT. Translated, it gives CASSPWTGNTEAFF.

This chain links TRBV5-1 with TRBJ2-3; 11 bases align to TRBD2. V shed 0 bases and J 7 bases; nucleotides not matched to a gene: 7. The CDR3 covers 16 residues. Germline V gene data show CDR1 as SGHRS and CDR2 as YFSETQ. CDR3 sequence (DNA): TGCGCCAGCAGCTTGGGGGTAACTAGCGGGAGAAATACGCAGTATTTT. Encoded protein: CASSLGVTSGRNTQYF.

The rearrangement uses TRBV14 and TRBJ2-3, with D hard to call. Trimming took 3 bases from V and 2 from J, leaving 3 bases between them. The CDR3 totals 12 residues. CDR1 is SGHDN and CDR2 is FVKESK in the germline V gene. CDR3: CASSHITDTQYF. The CDR3, as DNA: TGTGCCAGCAGCCACATCACAGATACGCAGTATTTT.

This clone was seen more than once but under ten times. The V call is TRBV19, the J call TRBJ1-1, with D uncertain. The V and J ends lost 3 bases and 0 bases respectively, with 5 bases between them. The CDR3 runs to 13 residues. CDR1 and CDR2 from the germline V gene are LNHDA and SQIVND (reference sequence). The DNA for the CDR3 is TGTGCCAGTAGTATTTTTATGAACACTGAAGCTTTCTTT. This gives the protein CASSIFMNTEAFF.

The V call is TRBV18, the J call TRBJ1-1; D gene uncertain. Germline V CDR1 and CDR2: KGHSH, LQKENI. CDR3 length equals 16 residues. The V and J ends lost 0 bases and 2 bases respectively, with 13 bases between them. CDR3 in DNA: TGTGCCAGCTCACCACCGAGCGCGGCAATAAACACTGAAGCTTTCTTT. Translating it yields CASSPPSAAINTEAFF.

This chain joins TRBV28 and TRBJ2-5; 7 bases line up with TRBD2. Germline-derived CDR1 and CDR2 are MDHEN and SYDVKM. V lost 5 bases and J lost 4; bases outside the gene matches: 10. CDR3 length: 15 amino acids. CDR3 in DNA: TGTGCCAGCAGTCAGGGCGGGACGGGAGGAGAGACCCAGTACTTC. Translation: CASSQGGTGGETQYF. Looking up the rest from reference TRBV28 and TRBJ2-5 gives the full variable domain: DVKVTQSSRYLVKRTGEKVFLECVQDMDHENMFWYRQDPGLGLRLIYFSYDVKMKEKGDIPEGYSVSREKKERFSLILESASTNQTSMYLCASSQGGTGGETQYFGPGTRLLVL.